These 21 T cell receptor beta chains were all obtained from the same sample, sequenced in a study of cytomegalovirus exposure and HLA in healthy donors. The PCR had 60 Vbeta and 13 Jbeta primers. Profiled with immunoSEQ multiplex PCR; TCRdb holds only in-frame clones, not every one. The table has some 78,000 clones, roughly 70% seen once. Sequencing input: PBMCs. These receptors all come from a middle-aged man in good health and CMV-seropositive.

With respect to this clone: One end of the junction fails to match germline, which may point to a read error. The chain carries TRBV5-4 and TRBJ1-1; 9 bases agree with TRBD1. The CDR3 is made up of 14 amino acids. Germline CDR1 and CDR2: SGHNT and YYREEE (reference sequence). In DNA, the CDR3 is TGTGCCAGCAGCCCCGGGACAGGGAACATTGAAGCTTTCTTT. The encoded protein is CASSPGTGNIEAFF.

This chain connects TRBV15 to TRBJ2-1; D is possibly TRBD2 (6 bases). This CDR3 spans 17 amino acids. Per germline, CDR1 LNHNV and CDR2 YYDKDF (reference sequence). V was trimmed by 0 bases and J by 4 bases, leaving 16 bases between them. The chain's CDR3 is CATSRDPTSGFYNEQFF. The CDR3 coding sequence is TGTGCCACCAGCAGAGATCCGACCAGCGGGTTTTACAATGAGCAGTTCTTC.

This clone appeared a few times. V is TRBV2 and J is TRBJ1-1; D is uncertain. Trimming left V 2 bases short and J 1 base short, with 8 bases between. Germline V lookup: CDR1 SNHLY, CDR2 FYNNEI. CDR3 length: 14 amino acids. The chain's CDR3 is CASSEQAQNTEAFF. CDR3 DNA sequence: TGTGCCAGCAGTGAACAGGCTCAGAACACTGAAGCTTTCTTT.

The V call is TRBV27, the J call TRBJ2-7; the match to TRBD2 covers 8 bases. The V segment lost 2 bases and the J segment 3 bases; nucleotides outside the gene matches: 3. The germline V gene encodes CDR1 MNHEY and CDR2 SMNVEV (reference sequence). The CDR3 runs to 14 residues. The CDR3 coding sequence is TGTGCCAGCAGTTTACGGCTAGCGGGCTACGAGCAGTACTTC. It translates to CASSLRLAGYEQYF.

The gene calls are TRBV2 and TRBJ1-4, with a possible D match to TRBD1 (5 bases). V was cut by 7 bases and J by 8 bases, with 17 bases left in between. This CDR3 region has 14 residues. Germline lookup yields CDR1 SNHLY and CDR2 FYNNEI. CDR3 bases: TGTGCCAGCACCTTGACAGCCTCTGACGAAAAACTGTTTTTT. This translates into CASTLTASDEKLFF.

The V call is TRBV5-1, the J call TRBJ1-2, with a tentative D call TRBD1 (5 bases). CDR1 and CDR2 from the germline V gene are SGHRS and YFSETQ. CDR3 length: 15 residues. V lost 0 bases to trimming and J lost 6 bases, with 15 bases between them. CDR3 protein: CASSLERGRWDGYTF. Written as DNA, the CDR3 is TGCGCCAGCAGCTTGGAGCGGGGCAGGTGGGATGGCTACACCTTC.

This rearrangement joins TRBV2 to TRBJ1-2, with D hard to call. Germline CDR1 SNHLY, CDR2 FYNNEI. The CDR3 runs to 12 residues. Deletions cut 1 base from V and 10 bases from J, with 10 bases between. The CDR3 DNA reads as TGTGCCAGCAGTGAAGAAAGAGGCACCTACACCTTC. As protein: CASSEERGTYTF.

V usage is TRBV18 and J usage is TRBJ1-1, with D uncertain. Trimming left V 3 bases short and J 1 base short, with 9 bases between. Germline-derived CDR1 and CDR2 are KGHSH and LQKENI. The CDR3 extends over 14 amino acids. The CDR3 DNA sequence: TGTGCCAGCTCACCCTCCAGGCAGAACACTGAAGCTTTCTTT. Translated: CASSPSRQNTEAFF.

The rearrangement links TRBV19 to TRBJ1-5; D gene unclear. V was trimmed by 5 bases and J by 7 bases, leaving 15 bases between them. CDR1 and CDR2 from the germline V gene are LNHDA and SQIVND (reference sequence). There are 14 residues in the CDR3. Here the CDR3 DNA reads TGTGCCAGTAGTTTTAGAGGAGAAGGCCAGCCCCAGCATTTT. Translating gives CASSFRGEGQPQHF. The full variable domain, rest sourced from reference TRBV19 and TRBJ1-5, is DGGITQSPKYLFRKEGQNVTLSCEQNLNHDAMYWYRQDPGQGLRLIYYSQIVNDFQKGDIAEGYSVSREKKESFPLTVTSAQKNPTAFYLCASSFRGEGQPQHFGDGTRLSIL.

The chain carries TRBV6-5 and TRBJ1-1; 8 positions match TRBD1. V shed 0 bases, J shed 5 bases, and the junction held 5 bases outside the gene matches. Germline V gene data show CDR1 as MNHEY and CDR2 as SVGAGI. The CDR3 extends over 15 amino acids. The CDR3 is CASSYSWTGKTEAFF. Written as DNA, the CDR3 is TGTGCCAGCAGTTACTCGTGGACAGGGAAGACTGAAGCTTTCTTT.

This chain's CDR3 is CASSQARSLSGNTIYF. In nucleotides, the CDR3 is TGCGCCAGCAGCCAAGCGAGGAGTCTCTCTGGAAACACCATATATTTT. The gene calls are TRBV4-3 and TRBJ1-3; no reliable D call. The V end was cut by 1 base, the J end by 0 bases, with 10 bases between. The CDR3 is 16 residues long. Germline CDR1 and CDR2: LGHNA and YSLEER.

V usage is TRBV4-3 and J usage is TRBJ1-3; TRBD1 matches 8 bases. Unmatched junction bases numbered 10, after V lost 0 bases and J lost 0 bases. There are 19 residues in the CDR3. From germline, CDR1 is LGHNA and CDR2 YSLEER. CDR3 sequence (DNA): TGCGCCAGCAGCCAAGATTGGGGACAGGCTTGGAGCTCTGGAAACACCATATATTTT. It specifies CASSQDWGQAWSSGNTIYF.

This chain joins TRBV30 and TRBJ2-1; the D is unclear. From germline, CDR1 is GTSNPN and CDR2 SVGIG (reference sequence). V lost 1 base and J 8 bases, leaving 9 bases between the germline ends. This CDR3 contains 12 residues. CDR3 nucleotides: TGTGCCTGGAGTGGCGGAGCGCATGAGCAGTTCTTC. Translated: CAWSGGAHEQFF.

This clone appeared a single time. The chain is built from TRBV7-2 and TRBJ1-5, with 9 nucleotides matching TRBD1. CDR3 length: 15 residues. In germline, CDR1 is SGHTA, CDR2 FQGNSA. The trim removed 5 bases at V and 7 bases at J, leaving 9 bases unmatched. The CDR3 region has the DNA TGTGCCAGCAGCCCTTGGACAGGGGTTGAACAGCCCCAGCATTTT. Protein product: CASSPWTGVEQPQHF.

The rearrangement joins TRBV19 to TRBJ1-2; 9 nucleotides align to TRBD1. In germline, CDR1 is LNHDA, CDR2 SQIVND (reference sequence). V was clipped by 5 bases and J by 7 bases; unmatched bases: 2. The CDR3 is made up of 12 amino acids. CDR3 sequence: CASSDRGSGYTF. The CDR3 region has the DNA TGTGCCAGTAGTGACAGGGGGAGTGGCTACACCTTC.

This chain connects TRBV4-2 to TRBJ2-2; 8 bases match TRBD2. CDR1 and CDR2 from the germline V gene are LGHNA and YNFKEQ. This CDR3 region has 17 residues. V lost 6 bases and J lost 1; bases outside the gene matches: 10. CDR3 protein: CASRQTRLAGNTGELFF. CDR3 DNA sequence: TGTGCCAGCAGACAGACTCGGCTAGCGGGGAACACCGGGGAGCTGTTTTTT.

This rearrangement joins TRBV28 to TRBJ1-2; 10 bases fit TRBD1. Unmatched junction bases numbered 3, after V lost 5 bases and J lost 3 bases. CDR1 is MDHEN, CDR2 SYDVKM, per germline. The CDR3 extends over 14 amino acids. The CDR3 bases are TGTGCCAGCAGTAGCGGGACAGGGGACTATGGCTACACCTTC. Amino acid sequence: CASSSGTGDYGYTF.

V is TRBV6-1 and J is TRBJ1-6; TRBD1 matches 9 bases. CDR3 size: 16 residues. Germline-derived CDR1 and CDR2 are MNHNS and SASEGT. V dropped 4 bases and J dropped 9; count of bases not matched to a gene: 10. CDR3 nucleotide sequence: TGTGCCAGCAGTGCCTTGACAGGGGGACGGGGTTCACCCCTCCACTTT. It yields the protein CASSALTGGRGSPLHF.

V is TRBV11-2 and J is TRBJ2-5, with D maybe TRBD1 (6 bases). There are 15 residues in the CDR3. V was clipped by 2 bases and J by 5 bases, with 15 bases between them. CDR1 SGHAT and CDR2 FQNNGV come from the germline V gene. The CDR3 here is CASSLNQAGAETQYF. In nucleotides, the CDR3 is TGTGCCAGCAGCTTAAACCAGGCAGGGGCTGAGACCCAGTACTTC.

The genes are TRBV9 and TRBJ2-3; 9 bases are shared with TRBD2. J gave up 2 bases and V 0 bases, and 4 bases lay outside the gene matches. The CDR3 runs 16 residues. From germline, CDR1 is SGDLS and CDR2 YYNGEE. CDR3 sequence reads: CASSVASGGITDTQYF. In DNA, the CDR3 is TGTGCCAGCAGCGTAGCGAGCGGGGGGATCACAGATACGCAGTATTTT.

This clone occurred a few times. The sample carries other DNA sequences with the same CDR3. This rearrangement joins TRBV6-6 to TRBJ1-2; 7 bases agree with TRBD1. The CDR3 has 15 residues. CDR1 is MNHNY, CDR2 SVGAGI, per germline (reference sequence). V lost 4 bases and J lost 2; bases outside the gene matches: 7. CDR3 nucleotides: TGTGCCAGCAGTTCGACAGGGTCGAACAACTATGGCTACACCTTC. Amino acids: CASSSTGSNNYGYTF.